What follows are 27 T cell receptor beta chains derived from one specimen sequenced in a study of beta chain features in type 1 diabetes. General study points: In every one of the four CD4+ subsets, TCRB CDR3s were moderately but significantly shorter in Type 1 diabetes patients.

Sequencing targeted expressed TCRB transcripts, as all isolated RNA had been reverse transcribed. The data were produced by immunoSEQ multiplex PCR, yet TCRdb's version contains in-frame clones alone and is incomplete. The table has 200,000 to 300,000 clones, around 21% seen once. These receptors have no known antigen. The sample taken for sequencing was naive CD4+ T cells from blood. The receptors stem from a woman aged 40 to 49 with type 1 diabetes.

The rearrangement links TRBV19 to TRBJ2-2, with a weak D call TRBD1 (5 bases). This CDR3 contains 15 residues. V lost 5 bases to trimming and J lost 3 bases, with 13 bases between them. CDR1 is LNHDA and CDR2 is SQIVND in the germline V gene (reference sequence). CDR3 residues: CASSAGGRDTGELFF. The CDR3 nucleotides read TGTGCCAGTAGTGCAGGCGGCAGGGACACCGGGGAGCTGTTTTTT.

This clone came up a few times. CDR3 DNA: TGTGCCAGCAGCCCCGGGGGGGGTACCTACGAGCAGTACTTC. Translated: CASSPGGGTYEQYF. The chain recombines TRBV25-1 with TRBJ2-7; 8 bases are a match to TRBD2. This CDR3 region has 14 residues. CDR1 is MGHDK and CDR2 is SYGVNS in the germline V gene. J was trimmed by 2 bases and V by 6 bases; bases with no gene match: 6.

The genes are TRBV2 and TRBJ1-2, with D possibly being TRBD1 (5 bases). The CDR3 spans 14 residues. Trimming shortened V by 3 bases and J by 0 bases, and 8 bases separated the two germline ends. Per the germline V gene, CDR1 is SNHLY and CDR2 is FYNNEI. CDR3 sequence (DNA): TGTGCCAGCAGTGAGGTGGGGCCTAACTATGGCTACACCTTC. As protein: CASSEVGPNYGYTF.

This clone was recorded a few times. V and J are TRBV9 and TRBJ1-1, with a tentative D call TRBD1 (5 bases). Germline V gene lookup returns CDR1 SGDLS and CDR2 YYNGEE. The length of the CDR3 is 14 residues. With 4 bases removed from V and 5 bases from J, the gap between germline ends came to 15 bases. The CDR3 nucleotides read TGTGCCAGCAGCCCCCGGACACTGTCGACTGAAGCTTTCTTT. It encodes CASSPRTLSTEAFF.

This clone was counted once. The gene calls are TRBV5-4 and TRBJ2-1, with TRBD2 matching over 7 bases. CDR1 SGHNT and CDR2 YYREEE come from the germline V gene (reference sequence). The trim removed 4 bases at V and 8 bases at J, leaving 9 bases unmatched. The CDR3 covers 14 residues. The CDR3 nucleotides are TGTGCCAGCAGCGGAGGGAGGGCCCGGGATGAGCAGTTCTTC. It encodes CASSGGRARDEQFF.

This clone was seen more than once but under ten times. The chain is built from TRBV2 and TRBJ1-1; D unresolved. Trimming removed 4 bases from V and 0 bases from J, with 6 bases in between. The germline V gene has CDR1 SNHLY and CDR2 FYNNEI. The CDR3 runs to 13 residues. CDR3 coding DNA: TGTGCCAGCAGTGGAGGCCTGAACACTGAAGCTTTCTTT. Translating it yields CASSGGLNTEAFF.

V is TRBV28 and J is TRBJ2-1; TRBD1 aligns across 7 bases. V shed 7 bases and J 7 bases; nucleotides not matched to a gene: 7. The CDR3 has 13 amino acids. Germline V lookup: CDR1 MDHEN, CDR2 SYDVKM. CDR3 protein: CASTTEQGNEQFF. The CDR3 coding sequence is TGTGCCAGCACCACCGAACAGGGGAATGAGCAGTTCTTC.

This chain's CDR3 is CASSQDQGVWSTDTQYF. The CDR3, as DNA: TGCGCCAGCAGCCAAGATCAGGGTGTGTGGAGCACAGATACGCAGTATTTT. V usage is TRBV4-1 and J usage is TRBJ2-3; D is perhaps TRBD1 (5 bases). V lost 0 bases and J 0 bases, leaving 13 bases between the germline ends. There are 17 residues in the CDR3. Germline-derived CDR1 and CDR2 are MGHRA and YSYEKL.

V is TRBV28 and J is TRBJ2-1; D is undetermined. The ends were cut back, 5 bases at V and 16 bases at J, with 18 bases in the middle. Germline CDR1 and CDR2: MDHEN and SYDVKM. The CDR3 contains 12 residues. The CDR3 loop is CASSKAAGLGFF. For the CDR3, the DNA is TGTGCCAGCAGTAAAGCCGCCGGTCTAGGTTTCTTC. Based on the CDR3 plus reference TRBV28 and TRBJ2-1, the full variable domain is DVKVTQSSRYLVKRTGEKVFLECVQDMDHENMFWYRQDPGLGLRLIYFSYDVKMKEKGDIPEGYSVSREKKERFSLILESASTNQTSMYLCASSKAAGLGFFGPGTRLTVL.

In its sample, this clone was seen a few times. J is TRBJ2-5 and V is TRBV30; TRBD2 matches 10 bases. CDR3 length equals 16 residues. The V and J ends lost 3 bases and 5 bases, in that order; junction bases with no gene match: 12. Per germline, CDR1 GTSNPN and CDR2 SVGIG (reference sequence). The DNA of the CDR3 is TGTGCCTGGAGACATCGAGCGGGAGGGCCCCGGGAGACCCAGTACTTC. It is translated as CAWRHRAGGPRETQYF.

The J gene is TRBJ2-2, the V gene TRBV4-1; tentative D call: TRBD1 (6 bases). The CDR3 totals 16 residues. Germline CDR1 MGHRA, CDR2 YSYEKL. V was clipped by 1 base and J by 5 bases, with 14 bases between them. CDR3 loop: CASSQGLGQSTGELFF. The CDR3 region has the DNA TGCGCCAGCAGCCAAGGCTTAGGACAGAGTACCGGGGAGCTGTTTTTT.

V usage is TRBV29-1 and J usage is TRBJ2-7, with 9 bases aligning to TRBD2. Germline lookup yields CDR1 SQVTM and CDR2 ANQGSEA. Trimming removed 4 bases from V and 2 bases from J; junction bases left unmatched: 9. CDR3 size: 15 residues. CDR3 amino acids: CSVVFRSGGTYEQYF. The CDR3 DNA reads TGCAGCGTTGTTTTTCGTAGCGGGGGAACCTACGAGCAGTACTTC.

In its sample, this clone was seen a few times. V gene TRBV28 combines with J gene TRBJ1-6, with D possibly being TRBD1 (5 bases). Trimming shortened V by 5 bases and J by 9 bases, and 17 bases separated the two germline ends. The CDR3 has 15 amino acids. The V gene's germline CDR1 is MDHEN and CDR2 SYDVKM. CDR3 nucleotide sequence: TGTGCCAGCAGTAATCGACAGTTTTCCGGTTCACCCCTCCACTTT. It yields the protein CASSNRQFSGSPLHF.

In its sample, this clone was seen a few times. This sequence joins TRBV15 and TRBJ1-5, with TRBD1 matching over 7 bases. Germline V lookup: CDR1 LNHNV, CDR2 YYDKDF (reference sequence). V lost 4 bases, J lost 0 bases, and 12 bases stayed unmatched. The CDR3 is 18 residues long. CDR3 sequence: CATSIRTGNFYSNQPQHF. In nucleotides, the CDR3 is TGTGCCACCAGCATACGGACAGGAAATTTCTATAGCAATCAGCCCCAGCATTTT. The full variable domain, with the rest looked up from reference TRBV15 and TRBJ1-5, is DAMVIQNPRYQVTQFGKPVTLSCSQTLNHNVMYWYQQKSSQAPKLLFHYYDKDFNNEADTPDNFQSRRPNTSFCFLDIRSPGLGDTAMYLCATSIRTGNFYSNQPQHFGDGTRLSIL.

The chain employs TRBV9 and TRBJ2-2; 10 nucleotides line up with TRBD2. The V and J ends lost 5 bases and 2 bases, in that order; junction bases with no gene match: 6. The germline CDR1 and CDR2 sequences are SGDLS and YYNGEE. The CDR3 is 16 amino acids. The CDR3 protein is CASSHPSGGNTGELFF. The CDR3 DNA follows: TGTGCCAGCAGTCATCCTAGCGGGGGAAACACCGGGGAGCTGTTTTTT.

This clone showed up just a few times. The J gene is TRBJ1-1, the V gene TRBV5-1; the D gene is possibly TRBD1 (5 bases). Germline CDR1 SGHRS, CDR2 YFSETQ. V lost 3 bases to trimming and J lost 0 bases, with 18 bases between them. This CDR3 contains 17 residues. The CDR3 bases are TGCGCCAGCAGCTCAGGGCGCTCCGCTGGGATGAACACTGAAGCTTTCTTT. This codes for CASSSGRSAGMNTEAFF.

Worth noting for this clone: At one end, the junction sequence differs from germline, possibly due to a read error. The gene calls are TRBV18 and TRBJ2-7; a weak D match, TRBD1 (6 bases). Per germline, CDR1 KGHSH and CDR2 LQKENI. This CDR3 region has 15 residues. The CDR3 sequence is CASTPTAGAPYEQYF. The CDR3 coding sequence is TGTGCCAGCACACCTACCGCAGGGGCTCCGTACGAGCAGTACTTC.

This clone was observed a few times. The chain recombines TRBV2 with TRBJ2-1, with TRBD1 as a possible D gene (6 bases). CDR1 and CDR2 (germline): SNHLY, FYNNEI. The CDR3 extends over 12 amino acids. The V end was cut by 2 bases, the J end by 9 bases, with 8 bases between. CDR3 amino acids: CASSERGTEQFF. In nucleotides, the CDR3 is TGTGCCAGCAGTGAAAGGGGGACTGAGCAGTTCTTC.

The chain carries TRBV7-3 and TRBJ2-3; possibly TRBD2 for D (6 bases). The V gene's germline CDR1 is SGHTA and CDR2 FQGTGA. Trimming stripped 5 bases from V and 0 bases from J, with 9 bases between. The CDR3 is made up of 14 amino acids. In DNA form, the CDR3 reads TGTGCCAGCAGCGTTAGCGGTAGCACAGATACGCAGTATTTT. Its protein product is CASSVSGSTDTQYF.

This clone came up a few times. This chain links TRBV15 with TRBJ2-2; 7 bases match TRBD2. The CDR3 runs to 15 residues. The germline V gene encodes CDR1 LNHNV and CDR2 YYDKDF (reference sequence). The V and J ends lost 4 bases and 1 base, in that order; junction bases with no gene match: 3. The CDR3 DNA reads TGTGCCACCAGCAATCGGGAGGAGAACACCGGGGAGCTGTTTTTT. This gives the protein CATSNREENTGELFF.

J is TRBJ1-5 and V is TRBV30; weak D call: TRBD1 (5 bases). This CDR3 spans 13 amino acids. Trimming stripped 2 bases from V and 5 bases from J, with 10 bases between. Germline assignment: CDR1 GTSNPN and CDR2 SVGIG (reference sequence). CDR3 sequence (DNA): TGTGCCTGGAGTCGGGGGGTATATCAGCCCCAGCATTTT. Translation: CAWSRGVYQPQHF.

J is TRBJ2-5 and V is TRBV28; 7 nucleotides match TRBD2. V was pared by 3 bases and J by 1 base, with 5 bases of the junction left unmatched. Per the germline V gene, CDR1 is MDHEN and CDR2 is SYDVKM. This CDR3 comprises 15 residues. CDR3 protein: CASSFRASGQETQYF. CDR3 sequence (DNA): TGTGCCAGCAGTTTTCGGGCTAGCGGCCAAGAGACCCAGTACTTC.

This clone came up a few times. The rearrangement uses TRBV10-3 and TRBJ1-1, with 7 bases identical to TRBD1. CDR3 length: 13 amino acids. J lost 2 bases, V lost 9 bases, and 6 bases had no gene match. CDR1 ENHRY and CDR2 SYGVKD come from the germline V gene. This CDR3 is CAIRTGLNTEAFF. CDR3 in DNA: TGTGCCATTCGGACAGGCCTTAACACTGAAGCTTTCTTT.

This clone was detected only a few times. The chain employs TRBV4-1 and TRBJ1-3, with D possibly matching TRBD1 (6 bases). The CDR3 runs to 20 residues. V was cut by 2 bases and J by 0 bases, with 23 bases left in between. Germline values: CDR1 MGHRA, CDR2 YSYEKL. CDR3 nucleotides: TGCGCCAGCAGCCAAACAGGGACCGGCGCTCGAGGGTACTCTGGAAACACCATATATTTT. Its translation is CASSQTGTGARGYSGNTIYF.

The chain has TRBV25-1 and TRBJ2-3; 8 bases are a match to TRBD2. Per the germline V gene, CDR1 is MGHDK and CDR2 is SYGVNS. The CDR3 extends over 16 amino acids. J was trimmed by 4 bases and V by 5 bases; bases with no gene match: 11. The CDR3 bases are TGTGCCAGCAGTAGGGTGGAGGGACTAGTGGCAGATACGCAGTATTTT. Residues: CASSRVEGLVADTQYF.

This sequence joins TRBV9 and TRBJ2-7; 7 bases are a match to TRBD2. This CDR3 is built from 16 residues. Per the germline V gene, CDR1 is SGDLS and CDR2 is YYNGEE. With V trimmed by 0 bases and J by 1 base, 7 bases remained unmatched. Here the CDR3 DNA reads TGTGCCAGCAGCGTAGGGGGCGGGAGCGATTCCTACGAGCAGTACTTC. Its translation is CASSVGGGSDSYEQYF. Together with reference TRBV9 and TRBJ2-7, the CDR3 gives the full variable domain: DSGVTQTPKHLITATGQRVTLRCSPRSGDLSVYWYQQSLDQGLQFLIQYYNGEERAKGNILERFSAQQFPDLHSELNLSSLELGDSALYFCASSVGGGSDSYEQYFGPGTRLTVT.

This clone was detected a few times. At one end the junction does not follow the germline gene, possibly because of a read error. V usage is TRBV28 and J usage is TRBJ1-1; tentatively, D is TRBD1 (6 bases). Germline V lookup: CDR1 MDHEN, CDR2 SYDVKM. The CDR3 totals 14 residues. CDR3 DNA sequence: TGTGCCAGCCGCCTCGGGGGGCTGAAAACTGAAGCTTTCTTT. Protein: CASRLGGLKTEAFF.